This T cell receptor beta chain was identified in a study of technical replicates of blood from several donors. Clones were sequenced by immunoSEQ multiplex PCR, and TCRdb holds only the in-frame ones, with some missing. Found here are around 70,000 clones, roughly 94% of them singletons; the top ten hold over 0.35%. This clone was seen just once. The CDR3 extends over 16 amino acids. The TCR comes from a human donor in good health. The J gene is TRBJ2-1, the V gene TRBV21-1; TRBD2 is the table's D call and was not checked against the DNA. TRBV21-1 represents a pseudogene. Specimen: T cells isolated from PBMCs. As DNA, the CDR3 is TGTGCCAGCAGCCGACTAGCGGGGATATGTGGGAATGAGCAGTTCTTC. Translated, it gives CASSRLAGICGNEQFF.